The sequence of this T cell receptor beta chain was determined in a study of shared clonotypes between healthy human individuals. Study at large: Donors had three CD4 naive, three CD4 memory, two CD8 naive and one CD8 memory plate apiece. General study points: Against clonotypes common to all four donors, non-shared ones had lower generation probabilities.

This clone was seen just once. Its matching antigen is unknown. At deep level, the assay was performed. Original methodology: Because ImmunoSEQ provided only junction sequences with no quality scores, the filtering differed. Libraries were prepared by immunoSEQ multiplex PCR; TCRdb keeps only in-frame clonotypes and omits some of them. D and trimming come from the DNA, and the V and J calls and clone size come from that table. This table has over a million clones, roughly 97% appearing once. This CDR3 has 15 residues. The V end was cut by 4 bases, the J end by 0 bases, with 11 bases between. In germline, CDR1 is SGHVS, CDR2 FNYEAQ.

Sequencing was performed on naive CD4+ T cells sorted from blood. Subset given: CD45RA+ positively selected. This receptor was obtained from a man aged 25 to 40 in good health. This chain links TRBV7-6 with TRBJ2-3; no clear D. CDR3 in amino acids: CASSSRGSSTDTQYF. CDR3 bases: TGTGCCAGCAGCTCCCGTGGGTCTAGCACAGATACGCAGTATTTT.